This entry lists 3 T cell receptor beta chains sequenced from one sample in a study of shared clonotypes between healthy human individuals. TCRdb keeps only in-frame clones here, not all; method: immunoSEQ multiplex PCR. Altogether roughly 2 million clones are present, approximately 96% being singletons, with the ten largest covering around 0.13%. The sample comprised naive CD4+ T cells sorted from blood. Subset specified: CD45RA+ positively selected. The receptors shown here come from a man between 18 and 29 years old in good health.

The J gene is TRBJ1-6, the V gene TRBV10-1; D possibly corresponds to TRBD1 (5 bases). CDR1 is WNHNN and CDR2 is SYGVQD in the germline V gene (reference sequence). V lost 0 bases to trimming and J lost 8 bases, with 8 bases between them. This CDR3 is 14 amino acids long. The CDR3, as DNA: TGCGCCAGCAGTGAGTCGAGGGGAGATTCACCCCTCCACTTT. As protein: CASSESRGDSPLHF.

The chain's CDR3 is CASSRQPDNEQFF. CDR3 in DNA: TGTGCCAGCAGTAGACAACCAGACAATGAGCAGTTCTTC. The rearrangement uses TRBV6-5 and TRBJ2-1; D is ambiguous. The V and J ends lost 5 bases and 5 bases respectively, with 10 bases between them. CDR3 length equals 13 residues. Per germline, CDR1 MNHEY and CDR2 SVGAGI.

Only a few counts were recorded for this clone. The V gene is TRBV30, the J gene TRBJ2-7; 12 bases agree with TRBD2. CDR3 length: 15 residues. V trimming: 3 bases; J trimming: 3 bases; junction bases outside the gene matches: 6. Germline V CDR1 and CDR2: GTSNPN, SVGIG (reference sequence). CDR3 amino acids: CAWSPELAGGYEQYF. CDR3 bases: TGTGCCTGGAGCCCCGAACTAGCGGGAGGCTACGAGCAGTACTTC.